This T cell receptor beta chain was identified in a study of T cell responses to AZD1222 COVID-19 vaccine. Libraries were prepared by immunoSEQ multiplex PCR; TCRdb keeps only in-frame clonotypes and omits some of them. This table holds 150,000 to 200,000 clones, 85% to 95% found once. The V end lost 5 bases, the J end lost 2 bases, and 20 bases lay between the germline ends. Germline assignment: CDR1 LNHNV and CDR2 YYDKDF (reference sequence). This CDR3 is built from 17 residues. The sample consisted of peripheral blood, taken on day 0 of AZD1222 vaccination. This chain joins TRBV15 and TRBJ2-3; D could derive from TRBD1 or TRBD2 (5 bases each). This receptor was identified in an adult in good health. Written as DNA, the CDR3 is TGTGCCACCAGCGGGGACGGTCCCATACGCCTCACAGATACGCAGTATTTT. It specifies CATSGDGPIRLTDTQYF.